The 9 T cell receptor beta chains below were found in one sample sequenced in a study of spatial heterogeneity in lung cancer. TCRdb re-called the 5' RACE reads with MiXCR, one entry per CDR3 protein. The sample consists of approximately 27,000 distinct CDR3 sequences, under 7% of them appearing once. Time point described: blood at routine non-recurrence follow-up after resection. Whole RNA obtained from tumor, nontumor lung or frozen PBMC underwent sequencing without sorting. The material was PBMCs, obtained at follow-up. Receptors were obtained from a male donor with early-stage non-small cell lung cancer.

This clonotype was observed many times. V is TRBV12-3 or TRBV12-4 and J is TRBJ1-2; the D is unclear. V shed 2 bases and J shed 1 base, with 8 bases lying between them. The CDR3 extends over 14 amino acids. The CDR3 spells CASSLFGDNYGYTF. The CDR3 DNA reads as TGTGCCAGCAGTTTATTCGGGGATAACTATGGCTACACCTTC.

In its sample, this clonotype was seen a few times. The chain carries TRBV19 and TRBJ1-2; 8 bases fit TRBD1. The CDR3 is 13 residues long. V dropped 3 bases and J dropped 7; count of bases not matched to a gene: 4. The germline V gene has CDR1 LNHDA and CDR2 SQIVND (reference sequence). As DNA, the CDR3 is TGTGCCAGTAGTATTCAGGGGGCGCGTGGCTACACCTTC. Protein sequence: CASSIQGARGYTF.

This clonotype was observed many times. V and J are TRBV23-1 and TRBJ2-6; D may be TRBD1 (5 bases). TRBV23-1 falls under the ORF class, with uncertain function. CDR3 length: 19 amino acids. Trimming stripped 2 bases from V and 0 bases from J, with 17 bases between. In DNA, the CDR3 is TGCGCCAGCAGTCAAACCCTGGCAGGGAATTTCTCTGGGGCCAACGTCCTGACTTTC. Translated: CASSQTLAGNFSGANVLTF.

This clonotype occurred many times. The V call is TRBV29-1, the J call TRBJ2-3, with D hard to call. Trimming took 8 bases from V and 3 from J, leaving 15 bases between them. From germline, CDR1 is SQVTM and CDR2 ANQGSEA. The CDR3 totals 13 residues. CDR3 sequence: CSPTLTQTDTQYF. The CDR3 DNA is TGCAGCCCGACCTTAACCCAAACAGATACGCAGTATTTT.

This clonotype has at least ten counts. The chain is built from TRBV27 and TRBJ1-2, with D perhaps matching TRBD1 (5 bases). Germline CDR1 reads MNHEY; CDR2 reads SMNVEV (reference sequence). V lost 3 bases and J 4 bases, leaving 12 bases between the germline ends. The CDR3 is made up of 14 amino acids. The CDR3 loop is CASSFQGRGYGYTF. CDR3 in DNA: TGTGCCAGCAGTTTTCAGGGCCGGGGCTATGGCTACACCTTC.

This clonotype was recorded many times. V gene TRBV7-3 combines with J gene TRBJ2-1; the D gene is possibly TRBD2 (5 bases). V was clipped by 1 base and J by 12 bases, with 13 bases between them. The CDR3 is made up of 13 amino acids. CDR1 SGHTA and CDR2 FQGTGA come from the germline V gene. CDR3 bases: TGTGCCAGCAGCTTAAACGTTGGGGAGCGGCAGTTCTTC. This codes for CASSLNVGERQFF.

This clonotype ranks as medium-sized (0.01 to 0.1%). V and J are TRBV29-1 and TRBJ2-3; 10 bases are a match to TRBD2. The germline CDR1 and CDR2 sequences are SQVTM and ANQGSEA. The CDR3 covers 17 residues. The V gene end was trimmed by 3 bases and the J gene end by 2 bases; junction bases not matched to a gene: 11. CDR3 region: CSVDYRLAGVITDTQYF. CDR3 bases: TGCAGCGTTGATTACCGTCTAGCGGGAGTCATCACAGATACGCAGTATTTT.

This rearrangement joins TRBV5-6 to TRBJ2-1; TRBD1 matches 8 bases. Trimming removed 3 bases from V and 6 bases from J; junction bases left unmatched: 5. The CDR3 totals 14 residues. Looked up from germline, CDR1 is SGHDT and CDR2 is YYEEEE. CDR3 sequence: CASSWTGLGNEQFF. CDR3 coding DNA: TGTGCCAGCAGCTGGACAGGGTTGGGCAATGAGCAGTTCTTC.

This clonotype was detected ten times or more. The rearrangement links TRBV10-3 to TRBJ2-3; D unclear. There are 11 residues in the CDR3. From germline, CDR1 is ENHRY and CDR2 SYGVKD. V shed 4 bases and J shed 6 bases, with 5 bases lying between them. The CDR3: CAISAGDTQYF. CDR3 coding DNA: TGTGCCATCAGTGCGGGCGATACGCAGTATTTT.